This note documents a single T cell receptor beta chain sequence. The data are from a study of control samples from healthy donors and cancer patients. Sequencing was performed with immunoSEQ multiplex PCR; in TCRdb, only in-frame clones are kept and a portion is missing. Among 100,000 to 150,000 clones listed, around 87% were seen once. The sample taken for sequencing was blood. The sequence was collected from a man aged 55 to 70 in good health.

Here the CDR3 reads CASSLFMSLHF. In DNA, the CDR3 is TGTGCCAGCAGTTTATTTATGTCCCTCCACTTT. The chain links TRBV12-3 or TRBV12-4 to TRBJ1-6; D is ambiguous. The CDR3 loop spans 11 amino acids. Trimming shortened V by 2 bases and J by 14 bases, and 7 bases separated the two germline ends.